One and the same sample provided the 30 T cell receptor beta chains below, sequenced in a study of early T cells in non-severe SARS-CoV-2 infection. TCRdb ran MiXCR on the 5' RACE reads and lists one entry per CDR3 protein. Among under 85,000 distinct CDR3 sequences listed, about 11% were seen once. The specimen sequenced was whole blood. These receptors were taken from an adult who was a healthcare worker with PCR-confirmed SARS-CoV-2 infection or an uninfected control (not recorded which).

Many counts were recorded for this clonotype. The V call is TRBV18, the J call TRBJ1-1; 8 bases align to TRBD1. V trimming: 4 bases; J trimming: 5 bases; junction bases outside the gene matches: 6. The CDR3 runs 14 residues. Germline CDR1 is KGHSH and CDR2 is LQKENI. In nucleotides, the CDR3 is TGTGCCAGCTCACTGGGACAGGTCGAAACTGAAGCTTTCTTT. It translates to CASSLGQVETEAFF.

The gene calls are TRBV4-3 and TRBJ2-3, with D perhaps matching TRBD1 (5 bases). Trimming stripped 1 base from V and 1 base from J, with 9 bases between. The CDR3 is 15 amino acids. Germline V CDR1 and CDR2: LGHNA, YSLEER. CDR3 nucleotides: TGCGCCAGCAGCCAAGCAGGGTCGGGCACAGATACGCAGTATTTT. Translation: CASSQAGSGTDTQYF.

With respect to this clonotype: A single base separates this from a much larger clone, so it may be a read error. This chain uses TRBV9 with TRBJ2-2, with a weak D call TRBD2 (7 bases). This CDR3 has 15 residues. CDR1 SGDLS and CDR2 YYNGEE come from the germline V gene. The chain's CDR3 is CASSVETGGTWDLFF. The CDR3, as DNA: TGTGCCAGCAGCGTAGAAACGGGGGGCACCTGGGACCTGTTTTTT. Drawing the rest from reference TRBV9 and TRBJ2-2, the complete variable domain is DSGVTQTPKHLITATGQRVTLRCSPRSGDLSVYWYQQSLDQGLQFLIQYYNGEERAKGNILERFSAQQFPDLHSELNLSSLELGDSALYFCASSVETGGTWDLFFGEGSRLTVL.

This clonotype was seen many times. The CDR3 region has the DNA TGCAGTGCTTACTCTAGGAACTTACAAGAGACCCAGTACTTC. Its protein is CSAYSRNLQETQYF. This chain links TRBV20-1 with TRBJ2-5; D remains unclear. In germline, CDR1 is DFQATT, CDR2 SNEGSKA (reference sequence). Trimming left V 5 bases short and J 2 bases short, with 15 bases between. The CDR3 extends over 14 amino acids.

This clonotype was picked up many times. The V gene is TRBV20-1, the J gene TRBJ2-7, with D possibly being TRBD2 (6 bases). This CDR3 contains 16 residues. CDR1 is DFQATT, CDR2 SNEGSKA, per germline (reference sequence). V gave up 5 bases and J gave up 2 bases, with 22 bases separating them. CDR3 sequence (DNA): TGCAGTGCTCCCACTCGGGACTCGCTAAATACCTACGAGCAGTACTTC. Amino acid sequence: CSAPTRDSLNTYEQYF.

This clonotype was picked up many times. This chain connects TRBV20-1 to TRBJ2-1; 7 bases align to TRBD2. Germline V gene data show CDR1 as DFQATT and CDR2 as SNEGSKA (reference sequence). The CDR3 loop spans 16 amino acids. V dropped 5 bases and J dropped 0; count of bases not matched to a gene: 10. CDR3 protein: CSARPSGPRSYNEQFF. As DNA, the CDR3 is TGCAGTGCTCGTCCTAGCGGTCCCCGCTCCTACAATGAGCAGTTCTTC.

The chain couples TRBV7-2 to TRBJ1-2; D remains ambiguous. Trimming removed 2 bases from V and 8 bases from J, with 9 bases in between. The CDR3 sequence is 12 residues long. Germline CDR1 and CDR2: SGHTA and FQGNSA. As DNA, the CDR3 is TGTGCCAGCAGCTTAAAAGTCAACGGCTACACCTTC. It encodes CASSLKVNGYTF.

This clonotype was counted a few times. CDR3 bases: TGTGCCTGGAGTGCAGGGGGTCAAGAGACCCAGTACTTC. Protein product: CAWSAGGQETQYF. The chain recombines TRBV30 with TRBJ2-5; 7 nucleotides match TRBD1. V shed 1 base and J 2 bases; nucleotides not matched to a gene: 1. Germline values: CDR1 GTSNPN, CDR2 SVGIG (reference sequence). The CDR3 sequence is 13 residues long. The variable domain in full, completed from reference TRBV30 and TRBJ2-5, reads SQTIHQWPATLVQPVGSPLSLECTVEGTSNPNLYWYRQAAGRGLQLLFYSVGIGQISSEVPQNLSASRPQDRQFILSSKKLLLSDSGFYLCAWSAGGQETQYFGPGTRLLVL.

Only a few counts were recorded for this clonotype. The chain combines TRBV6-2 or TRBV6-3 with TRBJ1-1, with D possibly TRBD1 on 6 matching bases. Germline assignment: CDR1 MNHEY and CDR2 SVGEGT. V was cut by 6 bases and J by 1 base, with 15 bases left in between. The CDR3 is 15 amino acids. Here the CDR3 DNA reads TGTGCCAGCAGACAACCGGGACACTCGAACACTGAAGCTTTCTTT. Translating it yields CASRQPGHSNTEAFF.

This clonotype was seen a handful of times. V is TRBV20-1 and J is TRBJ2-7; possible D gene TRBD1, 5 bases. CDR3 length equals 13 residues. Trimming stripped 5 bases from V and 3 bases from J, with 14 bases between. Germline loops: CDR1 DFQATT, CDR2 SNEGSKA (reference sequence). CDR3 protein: CSAPDSRSYEQYF. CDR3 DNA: TGCAGTGCTCCAGACAGCAGGAGCTACGAGCAGTACTTC.

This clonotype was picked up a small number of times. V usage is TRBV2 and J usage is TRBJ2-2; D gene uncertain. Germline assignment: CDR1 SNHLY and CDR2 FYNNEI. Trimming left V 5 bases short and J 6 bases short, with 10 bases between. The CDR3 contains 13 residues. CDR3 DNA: TGTGCCAGCAGTCCATCACGCCCCGGGGAGCTGTTTTTT. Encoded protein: CASSPSRPGELFF.

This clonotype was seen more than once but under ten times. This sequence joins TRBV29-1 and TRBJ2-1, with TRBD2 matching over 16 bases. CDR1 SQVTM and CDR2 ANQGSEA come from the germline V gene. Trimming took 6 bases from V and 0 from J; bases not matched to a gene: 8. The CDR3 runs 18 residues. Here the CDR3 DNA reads TGCAGCGTGCTGGGACTAGCGGGGGGGCGCAGCTCCTACAATGAGCAGTTCTTC. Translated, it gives CSVLGLAGGRSSYNEQFF.

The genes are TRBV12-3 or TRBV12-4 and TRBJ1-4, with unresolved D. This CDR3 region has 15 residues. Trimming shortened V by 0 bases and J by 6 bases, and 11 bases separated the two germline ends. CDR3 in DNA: TGTGCCAGCAGTTTAGCCAGGAGCTCTTATGAAAAACTGTTTTTT. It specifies CASSLARSSYEKLFF.

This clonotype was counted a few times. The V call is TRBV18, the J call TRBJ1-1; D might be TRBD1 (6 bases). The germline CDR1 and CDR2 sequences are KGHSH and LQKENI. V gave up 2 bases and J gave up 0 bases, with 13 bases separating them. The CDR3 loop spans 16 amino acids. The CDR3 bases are TGTGCCAGCTCACCATGGGCAGGGGCTATGAACACTGAAGCTTTCTTT. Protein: CASSPWAGAMNTEAFF.

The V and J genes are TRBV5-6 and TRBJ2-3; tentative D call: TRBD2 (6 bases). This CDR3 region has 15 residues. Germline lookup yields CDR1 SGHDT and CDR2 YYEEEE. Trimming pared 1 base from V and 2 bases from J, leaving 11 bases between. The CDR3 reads CASSLSGEATDTQYF. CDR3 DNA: TGTGCCAGCAGCTTGTCTGGGGAGGCCACAGATACGCAGTATTTT.

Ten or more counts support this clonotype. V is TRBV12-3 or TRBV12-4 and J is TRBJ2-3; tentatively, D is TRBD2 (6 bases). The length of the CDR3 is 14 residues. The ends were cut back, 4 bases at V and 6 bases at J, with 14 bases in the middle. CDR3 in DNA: TGTGCCAGCAGTTACCGGGACTTTTTCGATACGCAGTATTTT. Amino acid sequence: CASSYRDFFDTQYF.

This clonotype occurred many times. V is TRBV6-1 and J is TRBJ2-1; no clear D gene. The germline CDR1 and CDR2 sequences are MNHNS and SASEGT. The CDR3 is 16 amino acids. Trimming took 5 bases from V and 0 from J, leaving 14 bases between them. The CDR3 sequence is CASSPTAFRSYNEQFF. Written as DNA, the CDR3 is TGTGCCAGCAGTCCCACCGCTTTCCGCTCCTACAATGAGCAGTTCTTC.

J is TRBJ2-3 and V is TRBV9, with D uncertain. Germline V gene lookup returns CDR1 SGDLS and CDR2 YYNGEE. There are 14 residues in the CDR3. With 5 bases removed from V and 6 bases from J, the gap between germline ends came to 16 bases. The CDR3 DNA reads TGTGCCAGCAGAAACCGCCCCAAAGCGGATACGCAGTATTTT. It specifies CASRNRPKADTQYF.

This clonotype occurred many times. DNA for the CDR3: TGTGCCAGCAGGGCCAGATCTCCCACAGATACGCAGTATTTT. Its translation: CASRARSPTDTQYF. The V and J genes are TRBV6-5 and TRBJ2-3; D gene uncertain. Looked up from germline, CDR1 is MNHEY and CDR2 is SVGAGI. CDR3 size: 14 residues. Trimming pared 6 bases from V and 2 bases from J, leaving 12 bases between.

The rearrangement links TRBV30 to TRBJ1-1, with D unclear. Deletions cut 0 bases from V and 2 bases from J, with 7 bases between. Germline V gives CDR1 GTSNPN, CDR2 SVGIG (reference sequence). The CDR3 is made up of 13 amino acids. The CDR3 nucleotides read TGTGCCTGGAGTGTAGGCGGTAACACTGAAGCTTTCTTT. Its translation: CAWSVGGNTEAFF.

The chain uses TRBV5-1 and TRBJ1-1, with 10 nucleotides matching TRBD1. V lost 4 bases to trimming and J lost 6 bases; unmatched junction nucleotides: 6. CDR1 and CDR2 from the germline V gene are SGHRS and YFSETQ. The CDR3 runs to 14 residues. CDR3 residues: CASSATGGSAEAFF. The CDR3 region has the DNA TGCGCCAGCAGCGCGACAGGGGGCAGCGCTGAAGCTTTCTTT.

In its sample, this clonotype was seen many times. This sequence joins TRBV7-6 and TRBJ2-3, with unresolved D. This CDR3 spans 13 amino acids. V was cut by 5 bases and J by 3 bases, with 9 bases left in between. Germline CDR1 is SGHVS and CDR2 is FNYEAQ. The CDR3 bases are TGTGCCAGCAGCATCGGGCCTACAGATACGCAGTATTTT. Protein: CASSIGPTDTQYF.

CDR3 sequence: CASSGQPITEAFF. CDR3 DNA: TGTGCCAGCAGCGGACAGCCGATCACTGAAGCTTTCTTT. The chain is built from TRBV7-2 and TRBJ1-1, with D perhaps TRBD1 (6 bases). The CDR3 has 13 residues. V shed 5 bases and J shed 4 bases, with 11 bases lying between them. CDR1 and CDR2 from the germline V gene are SGHTA and FQGNSA.

The DNA for the CDR3 is TGCAGCGTTCGGACTAGCGCCTACAATGAGCAGTTCTTC. It specifies CSVRTSAYNEQFF. The gene calls are TRBV29-1 and TRBJ2-1; TRBD2 matches 9 bases. The J segment lost 2 bases and the V segment lost 5 bases, leaving 1 base of the junction unmatched. Germline V gene lookup returns CDR1 SQVTM and CDR2 ANQGSEA. The CDR3 is made up of 13 amino acids.

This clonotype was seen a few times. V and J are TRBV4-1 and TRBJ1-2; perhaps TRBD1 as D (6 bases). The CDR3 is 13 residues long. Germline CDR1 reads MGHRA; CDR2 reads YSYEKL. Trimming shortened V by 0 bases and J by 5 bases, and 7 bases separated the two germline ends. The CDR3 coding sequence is TGCGCCAGCAGCCAAGAGGGGGCTTATGGCTACACCTTC. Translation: CASSQEGAYGYTF.

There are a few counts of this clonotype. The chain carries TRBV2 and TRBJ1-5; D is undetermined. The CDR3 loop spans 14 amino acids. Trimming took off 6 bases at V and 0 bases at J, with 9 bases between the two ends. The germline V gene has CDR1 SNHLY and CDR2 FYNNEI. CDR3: CASSGTSSNQPQHF. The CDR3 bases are TGTGCCAGCAGCGGTACATCTAGCAATCAGCCCCAGCATTTT.

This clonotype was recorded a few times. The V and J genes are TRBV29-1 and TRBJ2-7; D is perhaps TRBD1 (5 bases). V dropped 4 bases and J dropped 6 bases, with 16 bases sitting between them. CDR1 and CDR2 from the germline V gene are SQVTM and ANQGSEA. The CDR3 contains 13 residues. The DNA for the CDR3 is TGCAGCGTTGTGTTCTCGCAGCAGGGCGAGCAGTACTTC. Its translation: CSVVFSQQGEQYF.

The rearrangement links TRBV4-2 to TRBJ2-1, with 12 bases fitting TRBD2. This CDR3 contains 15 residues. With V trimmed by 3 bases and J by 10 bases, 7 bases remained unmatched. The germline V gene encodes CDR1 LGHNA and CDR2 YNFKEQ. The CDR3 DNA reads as TGTGCCAGCAGCCAGCTAGCGGGGGGGAAGGAGGAGCAGTTCTTC. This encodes CASSQLAGGKEEQFF.

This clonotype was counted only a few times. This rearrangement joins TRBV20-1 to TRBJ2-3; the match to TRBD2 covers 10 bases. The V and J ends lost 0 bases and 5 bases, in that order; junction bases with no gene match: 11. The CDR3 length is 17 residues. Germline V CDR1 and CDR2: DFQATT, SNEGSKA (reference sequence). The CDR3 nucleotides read TGCAGTGCTAGAGATGGCGGGGGGAGACTAGCGGGAGATACGCAGTATTTT. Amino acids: CSARDGGGRLAGDTQYF.

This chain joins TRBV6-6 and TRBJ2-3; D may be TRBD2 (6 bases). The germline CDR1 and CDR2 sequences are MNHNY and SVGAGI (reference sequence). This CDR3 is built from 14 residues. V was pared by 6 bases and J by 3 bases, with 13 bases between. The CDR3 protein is CASRPLAGTDTQYF. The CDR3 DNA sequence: TGTGCCAGCAGGCCCCTGGCGGGGACAGATACGCAGTATTTT.